The 27 T cell receptor beta chains below all came from one sample that was sequenced in a study of control samples from healthy donors and cancer patients (dated by TCRdb to about 2020). Libraries were prepared through the immunoSEQ multiplex PCR assay. TCRdb holds this immuneACCESS table with in-frame rearrangements only. Some clones are missing; in checked studies, unresolved V genes explain under half, and the rest has no known cause. This sample lists roughly 41,000 clones; about 95% were detected once. The ten largest clonotypes hold about 24% of the sample. Sample: blood. These receptor sequences come from a man in his 60s in good health.

The chain is built from TRBV4-1 and TRBJ2-7; D is ambiguous. The CDR3 totals 14 residues. Trimming took off 6 bases at V and 2 bases at J, with 14 bases between the two ends. Per the germline V gene, CDR1 is MGHRA and CDR2 is YSYEKL. Here the CDR3 reads CASSNVGGPYEQYF. The CDR3 coding sequence is TGCGCCAGCAGTAACGTAGGCGGACCCTACGAGCAGTACTTC.

The chain links TRBV10-2 to TRBJ2-7; no firm D call. V shed 8 bases and J shed 5 bases, with 16 bases lying between them. Germline values: CDR1 WSHSY, CDR2 SAAADI. CDR3 size: 13 residues. CDR3 loop: CASQAGWQDEQYF. The CDR3 region has the DNA TGCGCCAGCCAAGCCGGCTGGCAGGACGAGCAGTACTTC.

The chain has TRBV6-4 and TRBJ2-5; 11 bases agree with TRBD1. The CDR3 is 16 amino acids. J lost 5 bases, V lost 7 bases, and 12 bases had no gene match. Germline V gives CDR1 MRHNA, CDR2 SNTAGT. CDR3 DNA sequence: TGTGCCAGCACCTCGGACAGGGGGCCTGGAGAGGAGACCCAGTACTTC. Protein: CASTSDRGPGEETQYF.

The V and J genes are TRBV29-1 and TRBJ2-5; the D is unclear. The ends were cut back, 6 bases at V and 2 bases at J, with 10 bases in the middle. This CDR3 region has 12 residues. Germline CDR1 is SQVTM and CDR2 is ANQGSEA. CDR3: CSVDDGQETQYF. As DNA, the CDR3 is TGCAGCGTGGACGACGGACAAGAGACCCAGTACTTC. The variable domain in full, completed from reference TRBV29-1 and TRBJ2-5, reads SAVISQKPSRDICQRGTSLTIQCQVDSQVTMMFWYRQQPGQSLTLIATANQGSEATYESGFVIDKFPISRPNLTFSTLTVSNMSPEDSSIYLCSVDDGQETQYFGPGTRLLVL.

CDR3 residues: CASSQGKSIAIPSPLTQYF. The DNA of the CDR3 is TGTGCCAGCAGCCAAGGGAAGTCCATAGCGATCCCCAGCCCACTGACGCAGTATTTT. V is TRBV3-1 (or the pseudogene TRBV3-2) and J is TRBJ2-3; perhaps TRBD2 as D (5 bases). The germline gives CDR1 LGHDT, CDR2 YNNKEL (reference sequence). The CDR3 spans 19 residues. V lost 1 base, J lost 9 bases, and 29 bases lay in between.

The chain employs TRBV7-9 and TRBJ2-1; D is unclear. Trimming shortened V by 4 bases and J by 5 bases, and 18 bases separated the two germline ends. The CDR3 is 16 residues long. The germline V gene has CDR1 SEHNR and CDR2 FQNEAQ (reference sequence). The CDR3 spells CASSSVGFEWDNEQFF. CDR3 nucleotide sequence: TGTGCCAGCAGCTCGGTAGGGTTTGAATGGGACAATGAGCAGTTCTTC.

There are a few counts of this clone. V gene TRBV11-2 combines with J gene TRBJ2-3, with 7 positions matching TRBD1. This CDR3 contains 14 residues. The germline V gene encodes CDR1 SGHAT and CDR2 FQNNGV. Trimming cost V 6 bases and J 6 bases; bases outside gene matches: 9. CDR3 sequence: CASSRIKGADTQYF. CDR3 DNA: TGTGCCAGCAGTCGAATTAAGGGGGCTGATACGCAGTATTTT. The full variable domain, its missing parts supplied by reference TRBV11-2 and TRBJ2-3, is EAGVAQSPRYKIIEKRQSVAFWCNPISGHATLYWYQQILGQGPKLLIQFQNNGVVDDSQLPKDRFSAERLKGVDSTLKIQPAKLEDSAVYLCASSRIKGADTQYFGPGTRLTVL.

This chain links TRBV4-2 with TRBJ2-3; D is perhaps TRBD2 (5 bases). Trimming shortened V by 1 base and J by 0 bases, and 8 bases separated the two germline ends. Looked up from germline, CDR1 is LGHNA and CDR2 is YNFKEQ. The CDR3 is 15 amino acids. CDR3 bases: TGTGCCAGCAGCCAAGGGAGGACCAGCACAGATACGCAGTATTTT. Encoded protein: CASSQGRTSTDTQYF.

The chain couples TRBV4-1 to TRBJ2-7; D is possibly TRBD2 (5 bases). V lost 5 bases and J 5 bases, leaving 16 bases between the germline ends. CDR1 and CDR2 from the germline V gene are MGHRA and YSYEKL. The CDR3 spans 14 residues. The CDR3 DNA sequence: TGCGCCAGCAGCGGTAACGAGGGATTGAACGAGCAGTACTTC. This sequence encodes CASSGNEGLNEQYF.

V usage is TRBV30 and J usage is TRBJ2-7, with TRBD1 matching over 7 bases. The germline V gene encodes CDR1 GTSNPN and CDR2 SVGIG (reference sequence). Germline trimming cut 3 bases from V and 6 bases from J; bases unmatched to any gene: 5. The CDR3 length is 12 residues. The CDR3 is CAWSATGVEQYF. Here the CDR3 DNA reads TGTGCCTGGAGCGCAACAGGGGTCGAGCAGTACTTC.

The CDR3 bases are TGTGCCAGCAGCTTAGAGGGATTAAATTATGGCTACACCTTC. This sequence encodes CASSLEGLNYGYTF. The chain uses TRBV7-9 and TRBJ1-2, with D hard to call. V dropped 1 base and J dropped 5 bases, with 11 bases sitting between them. Germline V gives CDR1 SEHNR, CDR2 FQNEAQ (reference sequence). The CDR3 spans 14 residues.

J is TRBJ2-3 and V is TRBV27; 8 positions match TRBD1. V dropped 3 bases and J dropped 14; count of bases not matched to a gene: 10. The CDR3 covers 13 residues. In germline, CDR1 is MNHEY, CDR2 SMNVEV (reference sequence). CDR3 DNA: TGTGCCAGCAGTTTGGCCGGGACAGGAAAGGGGTATTTT. Protein: CASSLAGTGKGYF.

The CDR3 sequence: CATYSPGSYEQYF. The CDR3 region has the DNA TGTGCCACCTACAGTCCCGGGTCCTACGAGCAGTACTTC. J is TRBJ2-7 and V is TRBV28, with unresolved D. Germline CDR1 and CDR2: MDHEN and SYDVKM. V gave up 10 bases and J gave up 1 base, with 14 bases separating them. The CDR3 is 13 amino acids.

The V call is TRBV24-1, the J call TRBJ1-1; no reliable D call. The CDR3 is 12 amino acids. Per germline, CDR1 KGHDR and CDR2 SFDVKD. Trimming removed 6 bases from V and 5 bases from J, with 9 bases in between. The CDR3 reads CATSRLPTEAFF. The CDR3 coding sequence is TGTGCCACCAGTAGACTCCCTACTGAAGCTTTCTTT.

The gene calls are TRBV5-8 and TRBJ1-3; D is unresolved. Trimming took 0 bases from V and 7 from J, leaving 11 bases between them. Germline values: CDR1 SGHTS, CDR2 YDEGEE. This CDR3 is 14 amino acids long. CDR3 coding DNA: TGTGCCAGCAGCTTGGGGCTCATCGGGAACACCATATATTTT. This codes for CASSLGLIGNTIYF.

This sequence joins TRBV6-6 and TRBJ2-2, with D perhaps TRBD2 (5 bases). Germline V CDR1 and CDR2: MNHNY, SVGAGI (reference sequence). V lost 5 bases, J lost 1 base, and 14 bases lay in between. This CDR3 has 16 amino acids. This CDR3 reads CASSSVGVWNTGELFF. CDR3 sequence (DNA): TGTGCCAGCAGTAGCGTGGGAGTCTGGAACACCGGGGAGCTGTTTTTT.

The chain combines TRBV25-1 with TRBJ2-1; no clear D gene. V was clipped by 0 bases and J by 8 bases, with 5 bases between them. The CDR3 sequence is 12 residues long. CDR1 is MGHDK, CDR2 SYGVNS, per germline. The CDR3 reads CASSEYWHEQFF. CDR3 coding DNA: TGTGCCAGCAGTGAATATTGGCATGAGCAGTTCTTC.

The chain recombines TRBV6-5 with TRBJ2-7; 10 positions match TRBD1. Germline V lookup: CDR1 MNHEY, CDR2 SVGAGI. V shed 6 bases, J shed 1 base, and the junction held 3 bases outside the gene matches. The CDR3 length is 14 residues. The CDR3 is CASRRTGGSYEQYF. DNA of the CDR3: TGTGCCAGCAGAAGGACAGGGGGTTCCTACGAGCAGTACTTC.

CDR3 in amino acids: CASSEPGLAANTGELFF. The CDR3 region has the DNA TGTGCCAGCAGTGAACCAGGACTAGCGGCGAACACCGGGGAGCTGTTTTTT. J is TRBJ2-2 and V is TRBV25-1, with 10 positions matching TRBD2. Germline CDR1 MGHDK, CDR2 SYGVNS. This CDR3 spans 17 amino acids. Trimming cost V 2 bases and J 0 bases; bases outside gene matches: 3.

This chain uses TRBV19 with TRBJ2-1; TRBD2 aligns across 8 bases. The CDR3 contains 14 residues. V was clipped by 5 bases and J by 4 bases; unmatched bases: 4. From germline, CDR1 is LNHDA and CDR2 SQIVND (reference sequence). The CDR3 protein is CASSGTRKYNEQFF. The CDR3 DNA sequence: TGTGCCAGTAGTGGGACTAGGAAGTACAATGAGCAGTTCTTC. Drawing the rest from reference TRBV19 and TRBJ2-1, the complete variable domain is DGGITQSPKYLFRKEGQNVTLSCEQNLNHDAMYWYRQDPGQGLRLIYYSQIVNDFQKGDIAEGYSVSREKKESFPLTVTSAQKNPTAFYLCASSGTRKYNEQFFGPGTRLTVL.

In its sample, this clone was seen once. The chain couples TRBV13 to TRBJ2-3; no clear D gene. This CDR3 comprises 12 residues. Trimming removed 8 bases from V and 3 bases from J, with 9 bases in between. Germline V gene sequence: CDR1 PRHDT, CDR2 FYEKMQ (reference sequence). DNA of the CDR3: TGTGCCAGCTCTTTGAGGACAGATACGCAGTATTTT. Amino acids: CASSLRTDTQYF.

This clone has only one observation. The V gene is TRBV19, the J gene TRBJ1-5, with D perhaps matching TRBD1 (6 bases). The V end lost 7 bases, the J end lost 5 bases, and 12 bases lay between the germline ends. CDR1 and CDR2 from the germline V gene are LNHDA and SQIVND (reference sequence). The CDR3 loop spans 13 amino acids. The CDR3 region is CASKTGMDQPQHF. The CDR3 region has the DNA TGTGCCAGTAAGACAGGAATGGATCAGCCCCAGCATTTT. Combining the CDR3 with reference TRBV19 and TRBJ1-5 gives the whole variable domain DGGITQSPKYLFRKEGQNVTLSCEQNLNHDAMYWYRQDPGQGLRLIYYSQIVNDFQKGDIAEGYSVSREKKESFPLTVTSAQKNPTAFYLCASKTGMDQPQHFGDGTRLSIL.

The chain employs TRBV6-6 and TRBJ2-7, with 10 bases identical to TRBD2. V gave up 5 bases and J gave up 2 bases; unmatched junction bases: 9. The CDR3 runs to 16 residues. Germline assignment: CDR1 MNHNY and CDR2 SVGAGI (reference sequence). Written as DNA, the CDR3 is TGTGCCAGCAGTAACTTTCTAGCGGGAGAACCCTACGAGCAGTACTTC. Protein sequence: CASSNFLAGEPYEQYF.

This chain uses TRBV11-3 with TRBJ2-1; D possibly corresponds to TRBD2 (6 bases). The CDR3 extends over 14 amino acids. CDR1 is SGHNT and CDR2 is YENEEA in the germline V gene. V lost 3 bases and J 6 bases, leaving 12 bases between the germline ends. DNA of the CDR3: TGTGCCAGCAGCTTCGGGCGGGGCTCCAATGAGCAGTTCTTC. This sequence encodes CASSFGRGSNEQFF.

This rearrangement joins TRBV2 to TRBJ1-1; D is uncertain. Germline V gene data show CDR1 as SNHLY and CDR2 as FYNNEI. CDR3 length: 14 residues. V was cut by 4 bases and J by 3 bases, with 12 bases left in between. CDR3 DNA: TGTGCCAGCAGTGGCACAGCCGGGGACACTGAAGCTTTCTTT. Protein sequence: CASSGTAGDTEAFF.

The chain couples TRBV9 to TRBJ1-5, with D perhaps TRBD1 (5 bases). Germline V gene sequence: CDR1 SGDLS, CDR2 YYNGEE. This CDR3 has 15 amino acids. Between the trimmed V and J ends, which lost 4 bases and 2 bases, there was a span of 13 bases. Written as DNA, the CDR3 is TGTGCCAGCAGCCCCCATTCGGGGCGCAATCAGCCCCAGCATTTT. It specifies CASSPHSGRNQPQHF.

The V call is TRBV4-1, the J call TRBJ2-1; 10 bases align to TRBD2. The CDR3 is made up of 17 amino acids. The ends lost 0 bases at V and 9 bases at J; junction bases unmatched: 11. CDR1 MGHRA and CDR2 YSYEKL come from the germline V gene. The CDR3 spells CASSQEAASGRGGEQFF. The CDR3 coding sequence is TGCGCCAGCAGCCAAGAGGCGGCGAGCGGGAGGGGCGGTGAGCAGTTCTTC.